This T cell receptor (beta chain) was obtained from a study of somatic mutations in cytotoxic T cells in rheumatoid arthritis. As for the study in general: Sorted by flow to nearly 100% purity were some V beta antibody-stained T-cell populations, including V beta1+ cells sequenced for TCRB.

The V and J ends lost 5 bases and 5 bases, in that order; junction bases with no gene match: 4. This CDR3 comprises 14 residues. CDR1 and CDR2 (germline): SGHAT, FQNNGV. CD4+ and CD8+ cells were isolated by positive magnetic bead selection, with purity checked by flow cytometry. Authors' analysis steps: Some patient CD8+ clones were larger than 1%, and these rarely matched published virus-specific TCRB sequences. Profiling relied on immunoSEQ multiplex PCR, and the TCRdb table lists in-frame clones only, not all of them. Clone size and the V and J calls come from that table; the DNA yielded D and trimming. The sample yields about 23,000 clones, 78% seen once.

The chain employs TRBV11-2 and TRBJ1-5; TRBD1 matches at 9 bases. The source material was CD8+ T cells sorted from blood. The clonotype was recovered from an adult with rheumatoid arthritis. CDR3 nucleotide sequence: TGTGCCAGCAGCACGACAGGGGGAGATCAGCCCCAGCATTTT. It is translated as CASSTTGGDQPQHF.